This TCR beta chain was obtained from a study of blood T cell repertoires in COVID-19 (TCRdb year 2020). General notes on the study: Collaborator samples came from the United States, Italy and Spain and covered acute and convalescent phases of COVID-19. The prospective study material was composed of cDNA or gDNA derived from T cells, B-cell-depleted T cells, or PBMCs. Subjects who had been exposed to COVID-19, were actively infected with it, or had recovered from it provided the deeply sampled blood TCRbeta repertoires that made up the dataset. The repertoires were released in a freely available public database meant as a resource for research on the immune response to SARS-CoV-2. The samples were drawn from the first 160 participants of the ongoing ImmuneRACE study and from more than 1,000 subjects provided by 6 global collaborators. A de-identified subject ID, COVID-19 status, age in years and sex were almost always included in the sample metadata. Where available, HLA class I and class II types were taken from metadata supplied by the sample provider and were not determined by assay-based typing. What the authors observed across the whole study: How much clinical and demographic metadata was included differed by source and by participant, and the metadata was provided uncurated.

The immunoSEQ Assay, a bias-controlled multiplex PCR, was used to amplify TCRbeta CDR3 regions from genomic DNA. Per the authors' processing: Nucleated cell counts per sample were estimated from amplification of reference gene primers within the assay. To quantify the absolute abundance of each unique TCRbeta CDR3 rearrangement, sequence reads were collapsed and filtered. Productive Simpson clonality was computed per sample as the square root of Simpson's diversity index over productive rearrangements. TCRdb stores this immuneACCESS table with in-frame sequences only. Part of the clones is absent; in the studies checked, under half of the shortfall reflects unresolved V genes, and no reason is known for the rest. The V and J calls and clone size were taken over from that table, and D and trimming were inferred from the DNA. For this sample the table gives more than 95,000 clones, of which roughly 89% were detected only once. The ten top clones hold approximately 5.1% of the sample.

The germline V and J ends show losses of 7 bases and 4 bases respectively, and no gene match explains 8 bases of the junction. The CDR3 starts with the cysteine, ends with the phenylalanine, and has 15 residues. The kept DNA is CDR3 alone, 45 bases in frame from the first base. CDR1 and CDR2 (LGHDT, YNNKEL) derive from the germline V gene (reference sequence). With respect to this clone: Its antigen is unknown. Base qualities are not at hand, and no much larger clone is one base apart.

The collaborating institutions used their own protocols to collect whole blood in K2EDTA tubes. For TCRbeta analysis, collaborators shipped samples in one of three forms: frozen whole blood, isolated PBMCs, or DNA extracted from either of those sample types. The sequence came from a human donor in a cohort sampled during active COVID-19. The specimen was peripheral blood. The sequence links TRBV3-1 (or the pseudogene TRBV3-2) to TRBJ1-4, and TRBD1 matches 8 of the central bases. For the CDR3, the sequence is CASMLRQGRNEKLFF. The DNA is as follows: TGTGCCAGCATGCTGCGACAGGGGCGTAATGAAAAACTGTTTTTT.